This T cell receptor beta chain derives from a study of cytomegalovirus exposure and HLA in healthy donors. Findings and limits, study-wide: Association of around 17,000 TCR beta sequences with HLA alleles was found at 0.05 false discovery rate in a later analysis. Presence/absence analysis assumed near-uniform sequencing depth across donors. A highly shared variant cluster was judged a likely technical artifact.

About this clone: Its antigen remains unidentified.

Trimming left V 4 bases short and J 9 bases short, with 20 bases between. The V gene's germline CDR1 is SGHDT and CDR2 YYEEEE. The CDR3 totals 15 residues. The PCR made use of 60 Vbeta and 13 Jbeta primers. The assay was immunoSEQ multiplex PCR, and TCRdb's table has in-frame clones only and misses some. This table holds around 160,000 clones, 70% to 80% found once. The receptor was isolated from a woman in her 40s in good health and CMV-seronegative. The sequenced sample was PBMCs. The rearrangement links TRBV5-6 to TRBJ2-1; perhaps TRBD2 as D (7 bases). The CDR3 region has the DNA TGTGCCAGCAGCCCGCAGGCGGGGGCCAAAGGTGAGCAGTTCTTC. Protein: CASSPQAGAKGEQFF. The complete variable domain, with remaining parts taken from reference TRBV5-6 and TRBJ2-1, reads DAGVTQSPTHLIKTRGQQVTLRCSPKSGHDTVSWYQQALGQGPQFIFQYYEEEERQRGNFPDRFSGHQFPNYSSELNVNALLLGDSALYLCASSPQAGAKGEQFFGPGTRLTVL.